This T cell receptor beta chain was observed in a study of OX40 agonist ivuxolimab in advanced cancers. Study observations and caveats: The expanded peripheral T cells' antigen specificity was not determined.

V lost 3 bases to trimming and J lost 3 bases; unmatched junction nucleotides: 5. CDR3 length equals 15 residues. Germline V gene sequence: CDR1 KGHSH, CDR2 LQKENI. Profiled with immunoSEQ multiplex PCR; TCRdb holds only in-frame clones, not every one. The table lists 65,000 to 95,000 clones, approximately 85% of them singletons, with about 4% in the top ten. Worth noting for this clone: Antigen: not known.

The source of this sequence is an adult with an advanced solid tumor such as melanoma, head and neck, liver or kidney cancer. The V call is TRBV18, the J call TRBJ2-1; TRBD2 agrees at 7 bases. This specimen was CD4+ or CD8+ T cells sorted from blood, taken in a trial of the OX40 agonist ivuxolimab. The CDR3 bases are TGTGCCAGCTCACCCCCCGGCGGGAGCTACAATGAGCAGTTCTTC. It yields the protein CASSPPGGSYNEQFF.